This is a list of T cell receptor beta chains from one sample in a study of shared clonotypes between healthy human individuals. Sequencing used immunoSEQ multiplex PCR; TCRdb keeps in-frame clones, though not all of them. The top ten hold 30% to 40% of the sample, which has 650,000 to 700,000 clones, 90% seen once. The sequencing sample was made of memory CD8+ T cells from PBMCs. These receptors all come from a man younger than 35 in good health. Some clones in this sample may be carry-over from other donors' samples. The CDR3 runs from the conserved cysteine through the conserved F or W. Fields, in order: clone size, D gene, J gene, V gene, CDR3 protein, CDR3 DNA. A D gene is named only where the DNA matches it firmly. Some rows have no size entry. The others give once, few or many, or a class for an expanded clone.

. | . | TRBJ2-1 | TRBV29-1 | CSAVLPEQFF | TGCAGCGCTGTGCTCCCCGAGCAGTTCTTC
. | . | TRBJ2-7 | TRBV5-4 | CASSLDRDLLEQYF | TGTGCCAGCAGCTTGGACAGGGATCTTCTCGAGCAGTACTTC
few | TRBD1 | TRBJ2-1 | TRBV5-4 | CASSPTGGPAGNEQFF | TGTGCCAGCAGCCCGACAGGGGGCCCTGCCGGAAATGAGCAGTTCTTC
. | TRBD2 | TRBJ2-3 | TRBV5-3 | CARSLATSENSDTQYF | TGTGCCAGAAGCTTGGCGACTAGCGAAAACTCAGATACGCAGTATTTT
. | TRBD2 | TRBJ2-3 | TRBV5-1 | CASSPAPSGRAPDTQYF | TGCGCCAGCAGCCCGGCCCCTAGCGGGAGGGCCCCAGATACGCAGTATTTT
. | . | TRBJ2-1 | TRBV30 | CAWSGPGANEQFF | TGTGCCTGGAGTGGGCCCGGAGCGAATGAGCAGTTCTTC
. | . | TRBJ1-2 | TRBV19 | CASSIGDVYGYTF | TGTGCCAGTAGTATCGGCGACGTCTATGGCTACACCTTC
. | . | TRBJ2-7 | TRBV29-1 | CSVDVDGYEQYF | TGCAGCGTTGATGTGGATGGTTACGAGCAGTACTTC
once | . | TRBJ1-1 | TRBV13 | CASSQATGPHTEAFF | TGTGCCAGCAGCCAAGCCACAGGGCCCCACACTGAAGCTTTCTTT
. | . | TRBJ2-7 | TRBV29-1 | CSGRTDSYEQYF | TGCAGCGGGAGGACTGACTCCTACGAGCAGTACTTC
. | . | TRBJ2-7 | TRBV6-1 | CASRGLTTYEQYF | TGTGCCAGCAGAGGACTTACCACCTACGAGCAGTACTTC
. | . | TRBJ1-3 | TRBV13 | CASSSAPGWDGNTIYF | TGTGCCAGCAGCTCCGCCCCGGGTTGGGATGGAAACACCATATATTTT
. | . | TRBJ2-1 | TRBV29-1 | CSVATGTHYNEQFF | TGCAGCGTTGCAACCGGGACCCATTACAATGAGCAGTTCTTC
. | TRBD2 | TRBJ2-3 | TRBV5-4 | CASKGLVADTQYF | TGTGCCAGCAAGGGACTAGTGGCAGATACGCAGTATTTT
. | TRBD2 | TRBJ2-1 | TRBV5-6 | CASSRGGNEQFF | TGTGCCAGCAGCCGGGGGGGAAATGAGCAGTTCTTC
. | TRBD2 | TRBJ2-1 | TRBV7-9 | CASSSYAYGRAGNNEQFF | TGTGCCAGCAGCTCCTATGCGTACGGGAGGGCCGGAAACAATGAGCAGTTCTTC
. | . | TRBJ1-1 | TRBV5-1 | CASSLVGSGGTEAFF | TGCGCCAGCAGCTTGGTGGGCTCCGGCGGTACTGAAGCTTTCTTT
once | TRBD1 | TRBJ2-7 | TRBV30 | CAWRSRDRGNEQYF | TGTGCCTGGAGGTCAAGAGACAGGGGGAACGAGCAGTACTTC
. | . | TRBJ2-1 | TRBV7-9 | CASSWESSYNEQFF | TGTGCCAGCAGCTGGGAGAGTTCCTACAATGAGCAGTTCTTC
. | . | TRBJ1-1 | TRBV6-5 | CASSYSREGGYTEAFF | TGTGCCAGCAGTTACTCGAGGGAGGGGGGGTACACTGAAGCTTTCTTT
. | . | TRBJ2-7 | TRBV10-1 | CASSESRRRVIYEQYF | TGCGCCAGCAGTGAGTCCCGTAGGCGGGTGATCTACGAGCAGTACTTC
. | TRBD2 | TRBJ2-7 | TRBV5-1 | CASSLVGGLAGRLYEQYF | TGCGCCAGCAGCTTGGTCGGGGGACTAGCGGGCCGGCTCTACGAGCAGTACTTC
. | TRBD2 | TRBJ2-1 | TRBV27 | CASSSRTSAYNEQFF | TGTGCCAGCAGTTCAAGGACTAGCGCCTACAATGAGCAGTTCTTC
. | TRBD1 | TRBJ1-2 | TRBV27 | CASSLNRGGGYTF | TGTGCCAGCAGTTTAAACAGGGGAGGAGGCTACACCTTC
. | TRBD1 | TRBJ1-2 | TRBV5-4 | CASSPRGPTPNYGYTF | TGTGCCAGCAGCCCGAGGGGGCCAACCCCGAACTATGGCTACACCTTC
. | . | TRBJ1-1 | TRBV4-1 | CASSHEPGRTEAFF | TGCGCCAGCAGCCATGAACCCGGCAGGACTGAAGCTTTCTTT
. | . | TRBJ1-4 | TRBV7-8 | CASSSRGAPNEKLFF | TGTGCCAGCAGCTCCCGGGGAGCGCCTAATGAAAAACTGTTTTTT
. | TRBD2 | TRBJ2-1 | TRBV30 | CAWSVPGGRALSVRNEQFF | TGTGCCTGGAGTGTACCGGGCGGGAGGGCCCTCTCGGTTCGCAATGAGCAGTTCTTC
. | . | TRBJ2-4 | TRBV2 | CATLQGPNIQYF | TGTGCCACACTTCAGGGTCCAAACATTCAGTACTTC
. | . | TRBJ2-3 | TRBV16 | CASSQSSSGATDTQYF | TGTGCCAGCAGCCAATCTAGTTCGGGCGCCACAGATACGCAGTATTTT
. | . | TRBJ2-1 | TRBV19 | CASSIELGSYNEQFF | TGTGCCAGTAGTATTGAACTAGGCTCCTACAATGAGCAGTTCTTC
. | TRBD1 | TRBJ2-7 | TRBV25-1 | CASSAWGRGTGRYEQYF | TGTGCCAGCAGTGCGTGGGGGCGGGGGACAGGGAGATACGAGCAGTACTTC
. | TRBD2 | TRBJ2-1 | TRBV27 | CASRPRTRSSYNEQFF | TGTGCCAGCAGACCCCGGACTAGGTCCTCCTACAATGAGCAGTTCTTC
. | TRBD2 | TRBJ2-7 | TRBV14 | CASSQRGTSLYEQYF | TGTGCCAGCAGCCAGAGGGGGACTAGTCTCTACGAGCAGTACTTC
. | TRBD1 | TRBJ2-5 | TRBV5-1 | CASSLRTGQGVVETQYF | TGCGCCAGCAGCTTACGAACGGGACAGGGGGTAGTAGAGACCCAGTACTTC
. | . | TRBJ2-2 | TRBV11-1 | CASSLNGGPVADHTGELFF | TGTGCCAGCAGCTTAAACGGGGGGCCGGTGGCCGATCACACCGGGGAGCTGTTTTTT
. | TRBD1 | TRBJ2-7 | TRBV19 | CASSSTDRRRYEQYF | TGTGCCAGTAGTTCTACGGACAGGCGCCGATACGAGCAGTACTTC
. | . | TRBJ2-7 | TRBV27 | CASSSDSYPLREQYF | TGTGCCAGCAGTAGTGACTCCTACCCCCTAAGGGAGCAGTACTTC
once | TRBD2 | TRBJ2-1 | TRBV5-4 | CASSLAILAGVGAGQFF | TGTGCCAGCAGCTTGGCCATTCTAGCGGGAGTCGGTGCGGGTCAGTTCTTC
once | . | TRBJ1-5 | TRBV5-5 | CASSLVWGRGNQPQHF | TGTGCCAGCAGCTTGGTTTGGGGCAGAGGCAATCAGCCCCAGCATTTT
. | TRBD2 | TRBJ2-5 | TRBV5-4 | CASSLGLAGTPYQETQYF | TGTGCCAGCAGCTTGGGACTAGCGGGAACTCCGTACCAAGAGACCCAGTACTTC
. | . | TRBJ2-2 | TRBV6-1 | CASSGKLAEILSGELFF | TGTGCCAGCAGTGGCAAACTAGCAGAAATTCTTTCCGGGGAGCTGTTTTTT
. | . | TRBJ1-3 | TRBV28 | CASSNVSSGNTIYF | TGTGCCAGCAGCAACGTAAGCTCTGGAAACACCATATATTTT
once | . | TRBJ1-2 | TRBV28 | CASSGDGANYGYTF | TGTGCCAGCAGTGGGGACGGTGCTAACTATGGCTACACCTTC
. | . | TRBJ2-3 | TRBV9 | CASSPSPGVATDTQYF | TGTGCCAGCAGCCCGAGCCCAGGGGTAGCCACAGATACGCAGTATTTT
. | . | TRBJ2-2 | TRBV5-1 | CASSLVTGATGELFF | TGCGCCAGCAGCTTGGTCACGGGCGCCACCGGGGAGCTGTTTTTT
few | . | TRBJ2-7 | TRBV10-1 | CASSGGAEQYF | TGCGCCAGCAGTGGGGGGGCCGAGCAGTACTTC
. | TRBD2 | TRBJ2-7 | TRBV2 | CASRNSGSDTYEQYF | TGTGCCAGCAGAAATAGCGGGAGTGATACCTACGAGCAGTACTTC
. | TRBD2 | TRBJ2-1 | TRBV5-4 | CATDRVERENEQFF | TGTGCCACCGACCGCGTGGAGCGGGAGAATGAGCAGTTCTTC
. | . | TRBJ1-2 | TRBV7-2 | CASSLSGGHGTGHTF | TGTGCCAGCAGCTTAAGCGGGGGACACGGGACGGGCCACACCTTC
once | TRBD2 | TRBJ2-1 | TRBV4-3 | CASSQVLVAGGDNEQFF | TGCGCCAGCAGCCAAGTATTGGTAGCGGGAGGGGACAATGAGCAGTTCTTC
. | TRBD2 | TRBJ2-1 | TRBV27 | CASSLIRSPSGNEQFF | TGTGCCAGCAGTTTAATCCGGTCGCCTAGCGGGAATGAGCAGTTCTTC
few | TRBD2 | TRBJ2-7 | TRBV9 | CASGTGTRSYEQYF | TGTGCCAGCGGGACCGGGACTAGGTCCTACGAGCAGTACTTC
. | . | TRBJ2-4 | TRBV19 | CASSTLLLAKNIQYF | TGTGCCAGTAGTACCCTACTCCTGGCCAAAAACATTCAGTACTTC